The clone carrying this TCR beta chain turned up a few times. Its antigen remains unknown. The sample originates from a study of cytomegalovirus exposure and HLA in healthy donors. The germline V and J ends were trimmed by 1 base and 7 bases, with 23 bases remaining between them. In germline, CDR1 is MNHEY, CDR2 SMNVEV (reference sequence). CDR3 size: 19 residues. In the PCR, 60 Vbeta and 13 Jbeta primers were used. Method: immunoSEQ multiplex PCR; TCRdb's copy keeps in-frame clones and lacks some. The top ten clones hold approximately 8.2% of a sample with approximately 110,000 clones, around 70% of them seen once. Study-level findings and limits: The authors enumerated over 150 TCR beta chains as linked to cytomegalovirus. Earlier analysis looked at TCR beta V segments, and most were productive about 90% or about 30% of the time. There were a few CMV-associated chains whose specificity for CMV antigens was confirmed in vitro.

This sequence joins TRBV27 and TRBJ1-6; D ambiguous. The sequencing sample was made of PBMCs. The receptor's source is a middle-aged woman in good health and CMV-seropositive. CDR3 region: CASSLFARWGVEKNSPLHF. The CDR3 coding sequence is TGTGCCAGCAGTTTATTTGCCCGCTGGGGAGTCGAGAAAAATTCACCCCTCCACTTT.